This TCR beta chain was captured by sequencing in a study of cytomegalovirus exposure and HLA in healthy donors. This clone was found a few times. Germline V gene sequence: CDR1 ENHRY, CDR2 SYGVKD. This CDR3 region has 13 residues. Trimming left V 10 bases short and J 7 bases short, with 17 bases between. It was with 60 Vbeta and 13 Jbeta primers that the PCR ran. The assay was immunoSEQ multiplex PCR, and TCRdb's table has in-frame clones only and misses some. The sample includes 110,000 to 150,000 clones, 70% of them seen just once. This chain links TRBV10-3 with TRBJ1-5, with D perhaps matching TRBD1 (6 bases). The clonotype comes from a woman aged 60-75 years in good health and CMV-seropositive. The sample was PBMCs. CDR3 in amino acids: CATSTGPEQPQHF. As DNA, the CDR3 is TGTGCCACCTCAACAGGGCCCGAACAGCCCCAGCATTTT.